This T cell receptor (beta chain) stems from a study of CD8 T cells in Susac syndrome. Trimming stripped 6 bases from V and 8 bases from J, with 10 bases between. This CDR3 contains 11 residues. CDR1 SEHNR and CDR2 FQNEAQ come from the germline V gene (reference sequence). CD8+ and CD4+ T cells taken from blood had their TCR beta sequenced. Random-hexamer reverse transcription was applied to about 0.45 to 1 ug RNA. By means of immunoSEQ multiplex PCR, TCR beta CDR3 spanning 54 Vbeta and 13 Jbeta underwent amplification. TCRdb ran MiXCR on the immunoSEQ multiplex PCR reads and lists one entry per CDR3 protein. The sample lists about 130,000 distinct CDR3 sequences, around 94% occurring once.

Material: CD8+ T cells from PBMCs. The genes are TRBV7-9 and TRBJ1-1, with a possible D match to TRBD1 (5 bases). This TCR was recovered from a human donor with Susac syndrome. CDR3 region: CASRLNREAFF. The CDR3 DNA follows: TGTGCCAGCAGACTTAACAGGGAAGCTTTCTTT. Together with reference TRBV7-9 and TRBJ1-1, the CDR3 gives the full variable domain: DTGVSQNPRHKITKRGQNVTFRCDPISEHNRLYWYRQTLGQGPEFLTYFQNEAQLEKSRLLSDRFSAERPKGSFSTLEIQRTEQGDSAMYLCASRLNREAFFGQGTRLTVV.